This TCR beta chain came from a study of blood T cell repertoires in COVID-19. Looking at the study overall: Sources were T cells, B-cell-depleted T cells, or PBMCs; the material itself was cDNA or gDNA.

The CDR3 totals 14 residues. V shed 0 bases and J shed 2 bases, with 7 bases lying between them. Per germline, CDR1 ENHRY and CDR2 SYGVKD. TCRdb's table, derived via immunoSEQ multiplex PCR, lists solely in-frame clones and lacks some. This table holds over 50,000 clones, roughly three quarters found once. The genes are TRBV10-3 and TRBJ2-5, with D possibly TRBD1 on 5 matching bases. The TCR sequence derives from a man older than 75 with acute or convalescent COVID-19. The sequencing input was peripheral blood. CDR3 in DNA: TGTGCCATCAGTGAGTCGCAGGGTCAAGAGACCCAGTACTTC. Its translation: CAISESQGQETQYF.